This TCR beta chain was sequenced during a study of graft-versus-host responses after intestinal transplantation. This CDR3 is built from 15 residues. Germline V gene lookup returns CDR1 SNHLY and CDR2 FYNNEI. V shed 3 bases and J 9 bases; nucleotides not matched to a gene: 8. To note about this clone: Antigen specificity is unknown.

Libraries were prepared by immunoSEQ multiplex PCR; TCRdb keeps only in-frame clonotypes and omits some of them. Of around 55,000 clones in the sample, approximately 88% are singletons; the top ten hold 0.5% to 0.7%. The genes are TRBV2 and TRBJ2-1; TRBD2 matches at 10 bases. The receptor comes from a human donor who was the organ donor for an intestinal transplant. Source: unstimulated CD4+ T cells sorted from spleen or lymph node cells, taken before transplant. The CDR3 region is CASSDKREGRGEQFF. CDR3 bases: TGTGCCAGCAGTGATAAGCGGGAGGGCCGGGGTGAGCAGTTCTTC.